The TCR beta chain described here comes from a study of cytomegalovirus exposure and HLA in healthy donors. Turning to the study itself: Earlier work reported 117 million unique TCR beta sequences from roughly 180 million T cells.

On this clone: Its antigen remains unidentified.

The study, taken as a whole, reports: A later analysis linked a missense DCLRE1C variant to TCR beta V- and J-gene trimming.

CDR1 and CDR2 (germline): SGHTA, FQGNSA. V lost 4 bases and J 7 bases, leaving 18 bases between the germline ends. This CDR3 is 15 amino acids long. Each donor's status was that of a healthy bone marrow donor. The PCR made use of 60 Vbeta and 13 Jbeta primers. Assay: immunoSEQ multiplex PCR; the TCRdb copy retains only in-frame clones and omits some. This table holds some 51,000 clones, 65% to 80% found once. The TCR was taken from a man aged 40-50 years in good health and CMV-seropositive. The sequencing input was PBMCs. The chain uses TRBV7-2 and TRBJ2-3; weak D call: TRBD1 (6 bases). The CDR3 is CASSYRDISTNTQYF. The CDR3 nucleotides are TGTGCCAGCAGCTACCGGGACATTTCCACGAATACGCAGTATTTT.